The sequence of this T cell receptor beta chain was determined in a study of graft-versus-host responses after intestinal transplantation. As for the study in general: Transplants given to recipients were multivisceral, liver-intestinal, or isolated intestinal. Recipients across the board were started on anti-thymocyte globulin induction, then kept on tacrolimus and steroids for around three years. Study-wide results and caveats: The authors found GvH clones in recipient marrow, some appearing first in ileum or blood.

Trimming took 3 bases from V and 5 from J; bases not matched to a gene: 4. Looked up from germline, CDR1 is MGHRA and CDR2 is YSYEKL. CDR3 length: 14 amino acids. On this clone: Its specificity is unknown.

The method was immunoSEQ multiplex PCR; TCRdb's version includes in-frame clones alone and lacks a portion of them. The sample shows 90,000 to 150,000 clones, 95% of them seen only once. The receptor's source is a human donor who received an intestinal transplant. The rearrangement joins TRBV4-1 to TRBJ2-7, with 10 positions matching TRBD2. Sequencing used unstimulated CD8+ T cells sorted from spleen or lymph node cells, obtained before intestinal transplant. The CDR3 here is CASSHYLAGDEQYF. The CDR3 nucleotides read TGCGCCAGCAGCCATTATCTAGCGGGGGACGAGCAGTACTTC.